The TCR beta chain under discussion was sequenced for a study of blood T cells in healthy people across ages. Study-wide findings and caveats: It was the long-lived donors that had more naive CD4+ cells and higher diversity than aged donors.

About this clonotype itself: Its antigen is still unknown.

Germline V gives CDR1 MDHEN, CDR2 SYDVKM. V dropped 3 bases and J dropped 3 bases, with 8 bases sitting between them. The CDR3 is made up of 13 amino acids. PCR was performed a second time for roughly 7 to 12 cycles using a sample-barcoded 5' primer and a J-beta primer mix. Unique molecular identifiers of 12 random nucleotides labeled each cDNA. In TCRdb, the 5' RACE reads were re-called with MiXCR into one record per CDR3 protein. The repertoire holds roughly 900,000 distinct CDR3 sequences, with around 49% as singletons. The chain employs TRBV28 and TRBJ1-1; no clear D gene. The sample was blood. The sequence came from a man aged 25-40 years in good health. The CDR3 region has the DNA TGTGCCAGCAGTTTGGCTCATCACACTGAAGCTTTCTTT. Protein: CASSLAHHTEAFF.